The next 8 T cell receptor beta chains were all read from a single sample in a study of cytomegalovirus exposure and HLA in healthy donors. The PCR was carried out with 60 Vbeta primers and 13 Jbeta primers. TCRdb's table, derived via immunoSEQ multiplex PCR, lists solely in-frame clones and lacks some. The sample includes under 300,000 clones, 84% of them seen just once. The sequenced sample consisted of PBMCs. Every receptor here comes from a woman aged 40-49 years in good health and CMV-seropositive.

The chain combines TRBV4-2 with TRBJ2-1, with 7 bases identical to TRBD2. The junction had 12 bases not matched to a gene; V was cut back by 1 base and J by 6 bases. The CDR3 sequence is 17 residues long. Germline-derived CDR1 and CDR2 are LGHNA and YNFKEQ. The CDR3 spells CASSQGPGGRGANEQFF. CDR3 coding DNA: TGTGCCAGCAGCCAAGGTCCCGGCGGGAGAGGAGCCAATGAGCAGTTCTTC.

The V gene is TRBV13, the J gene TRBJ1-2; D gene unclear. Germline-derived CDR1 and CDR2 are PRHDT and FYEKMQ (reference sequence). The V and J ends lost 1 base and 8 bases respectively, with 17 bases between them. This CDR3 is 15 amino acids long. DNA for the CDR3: TGTGCCAGCAGCTTAGCGGGCAGGCTTTCGGGAGGCTACACCTTC. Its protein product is CASSLAGRLSGGYTF.

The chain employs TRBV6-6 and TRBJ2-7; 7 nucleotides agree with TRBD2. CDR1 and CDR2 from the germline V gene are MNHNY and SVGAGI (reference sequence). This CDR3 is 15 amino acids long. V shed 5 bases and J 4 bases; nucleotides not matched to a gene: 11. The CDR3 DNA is TGTGCCAGCAGTCCCGTCTCCGGGAGGCCGTACGAGCAGTACTTC. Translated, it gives CASSPVSGRPYEQYF.

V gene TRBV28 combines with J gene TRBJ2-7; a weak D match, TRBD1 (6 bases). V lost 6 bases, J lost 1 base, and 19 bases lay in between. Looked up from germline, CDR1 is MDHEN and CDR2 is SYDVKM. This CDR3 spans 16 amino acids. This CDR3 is CASRPPRGPPSYEQYF. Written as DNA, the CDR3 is TGTGCCAGCAGACCGCCCAGGGGACCACCTTCCTACGAGCAGTACTTC.

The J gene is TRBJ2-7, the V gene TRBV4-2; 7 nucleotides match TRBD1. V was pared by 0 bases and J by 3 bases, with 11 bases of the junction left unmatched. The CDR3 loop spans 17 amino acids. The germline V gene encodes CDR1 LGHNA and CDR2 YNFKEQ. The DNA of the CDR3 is TGTGCCAGCAGCCAAGATCGGTTAGGGGGCGCCGACTACGAGCAGTACTTC. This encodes CASSQDRLGGADYEQYF.

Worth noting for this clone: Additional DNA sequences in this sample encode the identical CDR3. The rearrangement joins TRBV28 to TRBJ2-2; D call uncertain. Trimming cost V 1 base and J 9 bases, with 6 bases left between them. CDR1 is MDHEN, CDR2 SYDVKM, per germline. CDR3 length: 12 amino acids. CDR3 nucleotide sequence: TGTGCCAGCAGTTTATTATCTCGGGAGCTGTTTTTT. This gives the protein CASSLLSRELFF.

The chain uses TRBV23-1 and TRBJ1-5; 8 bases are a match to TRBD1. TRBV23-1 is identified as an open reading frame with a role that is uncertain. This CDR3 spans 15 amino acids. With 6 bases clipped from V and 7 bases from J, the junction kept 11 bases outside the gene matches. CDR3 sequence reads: CASRLGQGGEQPQHF. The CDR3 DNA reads TGCGCCAGCAGACTCGGACAGGGAGGGGAACAGCCCCAGCATTTT.

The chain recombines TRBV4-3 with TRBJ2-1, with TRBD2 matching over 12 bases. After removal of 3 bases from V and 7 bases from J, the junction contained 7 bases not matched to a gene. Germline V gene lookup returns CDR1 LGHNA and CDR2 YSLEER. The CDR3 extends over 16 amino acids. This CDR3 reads CASSQLRLAGVNEQFF. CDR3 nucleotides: TGCGCCAGCAGCCAGCTTCGACTAGCGGGAGTGAATGAGCAGTTCTTC.